This T cell receptor beta chain was observed in a study of Ad26.COV2.S vaccination and SARS-CoV-2 variants. TCRdb keeps only in-frame clones here, not all; method: immunoSEQ multiplex PCR. The table shows approximately 150,000 clones, with 70% to 90% occurring only once. In the case of this clone: Antigen unknown.

Looked up from germline, CDR1 is MNHEY and CDR2 is SVGAGI. The CDR3 sequence is 14 residues long. V was clipped by 6 bases and J by 9 bases, with 19 bases between them. Study-level results: Responses of T cells in total may have been underestimated by the TCR breadth and depth analyses. Breadth measured for non-spike TCRs was similar across vaccine and placebo recipients. People given the vaccine had a wider spike-specific TCR breadth than placebo recipients did.

The chain uses TRBV6-5 and TRBJ2-3; tentatively, D is TRBD1 or TRBD2 (5 bases each). Here the sequenced sample was peripheral blood, taken after recovery from COVID-19. The sequence came from a human donor who had recovered from COVID-19. CDR3 in amino acids: CASRVIRTEGTQYF. The CDR3 DNA reads TGTGCCAGCAGAGTCATTCGCACAGAGGGGACGCAGTATTTT.